This T cell receptor beta chain was recorded in a study of early T cells in non-severe SARS-CoV-2 infection. Background on the study: Sequencing of unsorted whole blood was done on bulk RNA, leaving chains unpaired.

This clonotype was picked up many times. Individual cDNA molecules received unique molecular identifiers during library preparation. TCRdb itself ran the 5' RACE reads through MiXCR, one entry per CDR3 protein. The table includes tens of thousands of distinct CDR3 sequences, 5.5% to 7.5% detected once. Specimen: whole blood. The TCR originated in an adult who was a healthcare worker with PCR-confirmed SARS-CoV-2 infection or an uninfected control (not recorded which).

CDR3 loop: CASRGQGKIYGYTF. DNA of the CDR3: TGTGCCAGCAGGGGACAGGGGAAGATCTATGGCTACACCTTC. This chain connects TRBV2 to TRBJ1-2; TRBD1 aligns across 10 bases. CDR3 length: 14 residues. V was pared by 6 bases and J by 4 bases, with 5 bases of the junction left unmatched. The germline CDR1 and CDR2 sequences are SNHLY and FYNNEI.